This T cell receptor (beta chain) was sequenced in a study of T cell responses to AZD1222 COVID-19 vaccine. In the study overall: Some second doses came at about 4 weeks and others at about 12 weeks; these were pooled.

Sequencing was performed with immunoSEQ multiplex PCR; in TCRdb, only in-frame clones are kept and a portion is missing. The sample has roughly 160,000 clones, 92% seen once. The germline V gene encodes CDR1 SGHTA and CDR2 FQGNSA. This CDR3 is 14 amino acids long. V dropped 7 bases and J dropped 1 base, with 10 bases sitting between them. This receptor was identified in an adult in good health. This specimen consisted of peripheral blood, obtained on day 0 of AZD1222 vaccination. The V call is TRBV7-2, the J call TRBJ2-2; possibly TRBD1 for D (5 bases). The CDR3 nucleotides read TGTGCCAGCATCCTAGACAGGAACACCGGGGAGCTGTTTTTT. Its translation: CASILDRNTGELFF.